Following are 3 T cell receptor beta chains from one sample sequenced in a study of T-cell reconstitution after alpha-beta-depleted transplantation in children. TCRbeta library preparation incorporated unique molecular identifiers. TCRdb itself ran the PCR reads through MiXCR, one entry per CDR3 protein. The sample shows a few hundred thousand distinct CDR3 sequences, over 10% of them seen only once. The sample was PBMCs, mostly from graft donor cells, taken 360 days after TCRalphabeta/CD19-depleted stem cell transplant. These receptors came from a male patient under 18 who had a stem cell transplant for acute myeloid leukemia, so the T cells may come from the graft donor.

This clonotype was detected only once. The chain has TRBV5-1 and TRBJ2-6, with D perhaps TRBD1 (5 bases). Germline V lookup: CDR1 SGHRS, CDR2 YFSETQ. V shed 1 base and J shed 0 bases, with 11 bases lying between them. The CDR3 consists of 17 residues. In DNA form, the CDR3 reads TGCGCCAGCAGCTTGCAGACAGTAAACTCTGGGGCCAACGTCCTGACTTTC. Protein sequence: CASSLQTVNSGANVLTF.

This clonotype was counted a single time. V is TRBV5-1 and J is TRBJ1-1, with TRBD1 matching over 9 bases. Germline values: CDR1 SGHRS, CDR2 YFSETQ. The CDR3 is 14 amino acids. V was pared by 4 bases and J by 3 bases, with 4 bases of the junction left unmatched. CDR3 region: CASSQRTGDTEAFF. CDR3 bases: TGCGCCAGCAGCCAGAGGACAGGGGACACTGAAGCTTTCTTT.

This clonotype was recorded many times. This chain joins TRBV27 and TRBJ2-5; D assignment may be TRBD1 or TRBD2 (6 bases each). This CDR3 has 14 residues. Germline V lookup: CDR1 MNHEY, CDR2 SMNVEV (reference sequence). Trimming removed 3 bases at V and 5 bases at J, with 13 bases between. CDR3 sequence (DNA): TGTGCCAGCAGTTTTTGGGGGGCGCGGGAGACCCAGTACTTC. The encoded protein is CASSFWGARETQYF.